The next 26 T cell receptor beta chains were all read from a single sample in a study of cytomegalovirus exposure and HLA in healthy donors. The study ran its PCR with 60 Vbeta and 13 Jbeta primers. Measured with immunoSEQ multiplex PCR; TCRdb has only the in-frame clones, and not every one. The sample lists roughly 180,000 clones; 80% were seen once. The sequencing sample was made of PBMCs. The receptors were sampled from a man aged 25 to 40 in good health and CMV-seropositive.

The chain has TRBV7-9 and TRBJ2-2; a weak D match, TRBD2 (5 bases). Germline CDR1 and CDR2: SEHNR and FQNEAQ (reference sequence). The CDR3 is 15 residues long. V lost 5 bases to trimming and J lost 4 bases, with 14 bases between them. The CDR3 loop reads CASSPQVGSTGELFF. The CDR3 DNA follows: TGTGCCAGCAGCCCTCAGGTGGGGAGCACCGGGGAGCTGTTTTTT.

The chain links TRBV14 to TRBJ2-5, with D unclear. The V gene's germline CDR1 is SGHDN and CDR2 FVKESK. The CDR3 length is 12 residues. Trimming cost V 2 bases and J 7 bases, with 8 bases left between them. Written as DNA, the CDR3 is TGTGCCAGCAGCCAACAGCCAGGGACCCAGTACTTC. Protein sequence: CASSQQPGTQYF.

The count of this clone is one. The rearrangement uses TRBV7-2 and TRBJ1-1; D is perhaps TRBD1 (5 bases). V gave up 5 bases and J gave up 1 base, with 17 bases separating them. The germline V gene encodes CDR1 SGHTA and CDR2 FQGNSA. This CDR3 contains 16 residues. The CDR3 sequence is CASSLQTGAPNTEAFF. CDR3 nucleotides: TGTGCCAGCAGCCTCCAGACTGGGGCCCCGAACACTGAAGCTTTCTTT.

This chain joins TRBV28 and TRBJ2-5; D is possibly TRBD1 (6 bases). Trimming took 5 bases from V and 4 from J, leaving 23 bases between them. The CDR3 covers 17 residues. The germline V gene has CDR1 MDHEN and CDR2 SYDVKM. This chain's CDR3 is CASSIRNFNTGSETQYF. In DNA, the CDR3 is TGTGCCAGCAGTATCCGAAATTTTAATACAGGGTCAGAGACCCAGTACTTC.

J is TRBJ2-1 and V is TRBV29-1; D is undetermined. V was pared by 1 base and J by 0 bases, with 7 bases between. There are 14 residues in the CDR3. In germline, CDR1 is SQVTM, CDR2 ANQGSEA. The CDR3 nucleotides are TGCAGCGTTGAAGGAGATTACTCCTACAATGAGCAGTTCTTC. It specifies CSVEGDYSYNEQFF.

CDR3 loop: CAISGTSGGNFDTDTQYF. The CDR3 region has the DNA TGTGCCATCAGCGGGACTAGCGGGGGCAACTTCGACACAGATACGCAGTATTTT. The chain uses TRBV10-3 and TRBJ2-3; TRBD2 aligns across 14 bases. This CDR3 has 18 amino acids. The ends lost 6 bases at V and 2 bases at J; junction bases unmatched: 10. The germline gives CDR1 ENHRY, CDR2 SYGVKD.

The chain recombines TRBV2 with TRBJ1-2; TRBD1 aligns across 7 bases. With V trimmed by 6 bases and J by 3 bases, 4 bases remained unmatched. This CDR3 region has 13 residues. From germline, CDR1 is SNHLY and CDR2 FYNNEI. CDR3 nucleotide sequence: TGTGCCAGCAGGGCAGGGGGACACTATGGCTACACCTTC. Protein: CASRAGGHYGYTF.

This CDR3 reads CASSLLTGAPYEQYF. Here the CDR3 DNA reads TGTGCCAGCAGTTTACTGACAGGGGCACCGTACGAGCAGTACTTC. The V call is TRBV6-6, the J call TRBJ2-7; 8 bases fit TRBD1. V shed 4 bases, J shed 4 bases, and the junction held 9 bases outside the gene matches. This CDR3 region has 15 residues. Germline V gene sequence: CDR1 MNHNY, CDR2 SVGAGI (reference sequence).

The rearrangement links TRBV10-1 to TRBJ1-1; tentatively, D is TRBD1 (6 bases). Trimming took off 6 bases at V and 1 base at J, with 9 bases between the two ends. The CDR3 length is 13 residues. Germline-derived CDR1 and CDR2 are WNHNN and SYGVQD (reference sequence). For the CDR3, the DNA is TGCGCCAGCAGCTGGGACACGAACACTGAAGCTTTCTTT. Translation gives CASSWDTNTEAFF.

This clone was found a few times. The chain carries TRBV4-1 and TRBJ2-1; 11 nucleotides line up with TRBD2. Trimming removed 4 bases from V and 3 bases from J; junction bases left unmatched: 2. Looked up from germline, CDR1 is MGHRA and CDR2 is YSYEKL. The CDR3 has 15 amino acids. CDR3 sequence reads: CASSPGLAVYNEQFF. The CDR3 DNA reads as TGCGCCAGCAGCCCGGGACTAGCGGTCTACAATGAGCAGTTCTTC.

A few counts support this clone. The gene calls are TRBV5-1 and TRBJ1-1; no clear D. The CDR3 has 13 amino acids. With 2 bases removed from V and 8 bases from J, the gap between germline ends came to 13 bases. Looked up from germline, CDR1 is SGHRS and CDR2 is YFSETQ. This CDR3 is CASSFSVTREAFF. CDR3 DNA sequence: TGCGCCAGCAGCTTTTCGGTCACCAGGGAAGCTTTCTTT.

The V gene is TRBV7-9, the J gene TRBJ2-5; D not certain. Per the germline V gene, CDR1 is SEHNR and CDR2 is FQNEAQ (reference sequence). The V end was cut by 5 bases, the J end by 5 bases, with 12 bases between. This CDR3 has 13 amino acids. This CDR3 is CASSPQVQETQYF. As DNA, the CDR3 is TGTGCCAGCAGCCCGCAGGTTCAGGAGACCCAGTACTTC.

The rearrangement uses TRBV6-6 and TRBJ2-5; 8 positions match TRBD1. V gave up 2 bases and J gave up 2 bases; unmatched junction bases: 4. Germline V lookup: CDR1 MNHNY, CDR2 SVGAGI (reference sequence). CDR3 length equals 15 residues. The CDR3 reads CASSYTGGYQETQYF. CDR3 in DNA: TGTGCCAGCAGTTACACAGGGGGATATCAAGAGACCCAGTACTTC.

CDR3 protein: CASTLGRDRGYGYTF. The CDR3, as DNA: TGTGCCAGTACCCTGGGGCGAGACAGGGGTTATGGCTACACCTTC. The rearrangement joins TRBV19 to TRBJ1-2; 8 nucleotides align to TRBD1. J gave up 5 bases and V 7 bases, and 12 bases lay outside the gene matches. Germline CDR1 and CDR2: LNHDA and SQIVND (reference sequence). The CDR3 contains 15 residues.

The table lists this clone with a few counts. The gene calls are TRBV4-3 and TRBJ1-2, with D possibly matching TRBD1 (6 bases). V was trimmed by 0 bases and J by 7 bases, leaving 15 bases between them. This CDR3 has 15 residues. CDR1 is LGHNA, CDR2 YSLEER, per germline. The CDR3 region has the DNA TGCGCCAGCAGCCAAGATTGGTCAGGGGCGGGTGGCTACACCTTC. This encodes CASSQDWSGAGGYTF.

The chain is built from TRBV6-1 and TRBJ2-5; TRBD1 matches at 10 bases. Per the germline V gene, CDR1 is MNHNS and CDR2 is SASEGT. J lost 5 bases, V lost 5 bases, and 8 bases had no gene match. This CDR3 has 15 residues. The CDR3 loop is CASSSPGTGEETQYF. The CDR3 nucleotides are TGTGCCAGCAGTAGCCCCGGGACAGGGGAGGAGACCCAGTACTTC.

This clone has just a few counts. The rearrangement joins TRBV19 to TRBJ2-2; 11 nucleotides match TRBD2. CDR1 LNHDA and CDR2 SQIVND come from the germline V gene (reference sequence). V shed 4 bases, J shed 0 bases, and the junction held 1 base outside the gene matches. This CDR3 spans 16 amino acids. CDR3 residues: CASSKGLAANTGELFF. CDR3 DNA: TGTGCCAGTAGTAAGGGACTAGCGGCGAACACCGGGGAGCTGTTTTTT.

The genes are TRBV29-1 and TRBJ1-2, with 8 positions matching TRBD1. Germline loops: CDR1 SQVTM, CDR2 ANQGSEA. J was trimmed by 1 base and V by 1 base; bases with no gene match: 2. The CDR3 totals 14 residues. In DNA, the CDR3 is TGCAGCGTTGAAGCCGGACAGGGTAACTATGGCTACACCTTC. Translation gives CSVEAGQGNYGYTF.

The chain carries TRBV6-5 and TRBJ1-1, with TRBD1 identical over 9 bases. Germline V gives CDR1 MNHEY, CDR2 SVGAGI. The junction had 4 bases not matched to a gene; V was cut back by 3 bases and J by 5 bases. This CDR3 region has 14 residues. The CDR3 is CASSYTGGITEAFF. As DNA, the CDR3 is TGTGCCAGCAGTTATACAGGGGGCATTACTGAAGCTTTCTTT.

The chain has TRBV7-3 and TRBJ1-1; perhaps TRBD1 as D (6 bases). V dropped 5 bases and J dropped 10 bases, with 17 bases sitting between them. Germline loops: CDR1 SGHTA, CDR2 FQGTGA. The CDR3 has 13 amino acids. The CDR3 DNA reads TGTGCCAGCAGCCCAGCCAGGGGTCGAGGAGCTTTCTTT. The encoded protein is CASSPARGRGAFF.

This sequence joins TRBV27 and TRBJ1-2; maybe TRBD1 (5 bases). CDR1 and CDR2 from the germline V gene are MNHEY and SMNVEV (reference sequence). Trimming took 5 bases from V and 6 from J, leaving 19 bases between them. The CDR3 consists of 15 residues. CDR3 DNA: TGTGCCAGCAGTCCGAGGTTTTGGCAGGGCGATGGCTACACCTTC. Its protein product is CASSPRFWQGDGYTF.

This rearrangement joins TRBV10-1 to TRBJ2-5, with TRBD2 matching over 8 bases. Germline V gene lookup returns CDR1 WNHNN and CDR2 SYGVQD (reference sequence). The V segment lost 6 bases and the J segment 5 bases; nucleotides outside the gene matches: 11. CDR3 length equals 15 residues. CDR3 protein: CASRVQRELGETQYF. The CDR3 DNA follows: TGCGCCAGCAGAGTTCAGCGGGAGTTGGGGGAGACCCAGTACTTC.

This rearrangement joins TRBV7-6 to TRBJ2-1; D possibly corresponds to TRBD1 (5 bases). Germline V gives CDR1 SGHVS, CDR2 FNYEAQ. The CDR3 has 13 residues. V lost 8 bases and J 9 bases, leaving 17 bases between the germline ends. CDR3 coding DNA: TGTGCCAGCGGCGTCGCGTCTAGGGGTGAGCAGTTCTTC. It is translated as CASGVASRGEQFF.

The chain is built from TRBV7-9 and TRBJ2-5; 14 positions agree with TRBD2. The CDR3 contains 18 residues. Trimming at V came to 5 bases and at J to 4 bases, leaving 12 bases not matched to a gene. Looked up from germline, CDR1 is SEHNR and CDR2 is FQNEAQ (reference sequence). The CDR3 loop is CASSPGTSGSQGLETQYF. In DNA form, the CDR3 reads TGTGCCAGCAGCCCCGGGACTAGCGGGAGTCAAGGACTAGAGACCCAGTACTTC.

J is TRBJ1-1 and V is TRBV7-2; 10 bases fit TRBD1. The germline V gene encodes CDR1 SGHTA and CDR2 FQGNSA. This CDR3 has 14 amino acids. V trimming: 5 bases; J trimming: 7 bases; junction bases outside the gene matches: 7. CDR3 protein: CASSPRQGALEAFF. In nucleotides, the CDR3 is TGTGCCAGCAGCCCCCGACAGGGGGCACTTGAAGCTTTCTTT. Based on the CDR3 plus reference TRBV7-2 and TRBJ1-1, the full variable domain is GAGVSQSPSNKVTEKGKDVELRCDPISGHTALYWYRQSLGQGLEFLIYFQGNSAPDKSGLPSDRFSAERTGGSVSTLTIQRTQQEDSAVYLCASSPRQGALEAFFGQGTRLTVV.

V and J are TRBV29-1 and TRBJ1-2, with D unresolved. Germline assignment: CDR1 SQVTM and CDR2 ANQGSEA. The CDR3 is 12 amino acids. Trimming took 2 bases from V and 4 from J, leaving 8 bases between them. CDR3 coding DNA: TGCAGCGTTGAAACCAGGTTCTATGGCTACACCTTC. Translation gives CSVETRFYGYTF.